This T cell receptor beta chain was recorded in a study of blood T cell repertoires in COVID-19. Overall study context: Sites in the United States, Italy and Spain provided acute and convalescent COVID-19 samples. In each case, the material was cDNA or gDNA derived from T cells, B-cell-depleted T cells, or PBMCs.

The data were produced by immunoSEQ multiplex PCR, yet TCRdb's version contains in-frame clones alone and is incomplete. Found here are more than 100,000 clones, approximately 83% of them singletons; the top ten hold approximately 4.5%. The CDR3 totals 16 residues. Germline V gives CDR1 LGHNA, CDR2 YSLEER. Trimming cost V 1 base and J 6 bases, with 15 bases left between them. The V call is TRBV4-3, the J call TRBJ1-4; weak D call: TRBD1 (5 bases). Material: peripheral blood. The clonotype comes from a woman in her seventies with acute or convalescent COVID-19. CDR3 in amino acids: CASSQAVGGRDEKLFF. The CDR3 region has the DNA TGCGCCAGCAGCCAAGCCGTGGGAGGCAGGGATGAAAAACTGTTTTTT.